Below are 17 T cell receptor beta chains sequenced from a single sample in a study of T cell responses to AZD1222 COVID-19 vaccine. TCRdb's copy holds only in-frame clones and misses some; the assay was immunoSEQ multiplex PCR. The sample yields around 160,000 clones, roughly nine tenths seen once. Sequencing used peripheral blood, obtained on day 0 of AZD1222 vaccination. These receptors all come from an adult in good health.

The chain employs TRBV2 and TRBJ2-3; TRBD1 might be the D (5 bases). This CDR3 region has 16 residues. Germline V gene sequence: CDR1 SNHLY, CDR2 FYNNEI. V lost 2 bases and J 4 bases, leaving 16 bases between the germline ends. The CDR3 DNA sequence: TGTGCCAGCAGTGAACAGCAGGGTTTTTTATCAGATACGCAGTATTTT. Residues: CASSEQQGFLSDTQYF. The full variable domain, in which reference TRBV2 and TRBJ2-3 provide the parts outside the CDR3, is EPEVTQTPSHQVTQMGQEVILRCVPISNHLYFYWYRQILGQKVEFLVSFYNNEISEKSEIFDDQFSVERPDGSNFTLKIRSTKLEDSAMYFCASSEQQGFLSDTQYFGPGTRLTVL.

This clone was seen more than once but under ten times. The rearrangement uses TRBV5-3 and TRBJ1-1; D call uncertain. TRBV5-3 carries the ORF label, with uncertain function. This CDR3 is 16 amino acids long. The V end was cut by 0 bases, the J end by 7 bases, with 19 bases between. The CDR3 DNA sequence: TGTGCCAGAAGCTTGGGGCAGCCATTGCGAACAAATGAAGCTTTCTTT. Translating it yields CARSLGQPLRTNEAFF.

This clone was detected only once. The gene calls are TRBV7-2 and TRBJ2-3; no clear D. Germline lookup yields CDR1 SGHTA and CDR2 FQGNSA. Trimming left V 2 bases short and J 3 bases short, with 15 bases between. The CDR3 is 16 residues long. The CDR3 protein is CASSLFIAGTTDTQYF. CDR3 in DNA: TGTGCCAGCAGCTTATTCATCGCAGGAACGACAGATACGCAGTATTTT. The complete variable domain, with remaining parts taken from reference TRBV7-2 and TRBJ2-3, reads GAGVSQSPSNKVTEKGKDVELRCDPISGHTALYWYRQSLGQGLEFLIYFQGNSAPDKSGLPSDRFSAERTGGSVSTLTIQRTQQEDSAVYLCASSLFIAGTTDTQYFGPGTRLTVL.

The rearrangement joins TRBV5-1 to TRBJ1-5, with D uncertain. The CDR3 loop spans 13 amino acids. The V and J ends lost 0 bases and 6 bases respectively, with 7 bases between them. Germline CDR1 and CDR2: SGHRS and YFSETQ. The CDR3 sequence is CASSLEVGQPQHF. CDR3 coding DNA: TGCGCCAGCAGCTTGGAGGTGGGTCAGCCCCAGCATTTT.

The rearrangement uses TRBV30 and TRBJ1-2; D possibly corresponds to TRBD1 (5 bases). The germline V and J ends were trimmed by 2 bases and 8 bases, with 15 bases remaining between them. Germline assignment: CDR1 GTSNPN and CDR2 SVGIG (reference sequence). The CDR3 totals 13 residues. For the CDR3, the DNA is TGTGCCTGGAGTCGGACAAGTTTTCTCGGCTACACCTTC. Amino acids: CAWSRTSFLGYTF.

V is TRBV19 and J is TRBJ1-1; D is unresolved. Germline CDR1 LNHDA, CDR2 SQIVND (reference sequence). This CDR3 has 15 residues. V was cut by 1 base and J by 0 bases, with 9 bases left in between. The CDR3 DNA reads TGTGCCAGTAGTATAGGGGCGCTCATGAACACTGAAGCTTTCTTT. Its protein product is CASSIGALMNTEAFF.

This rearrangement joins TRBV4-3 to TRBJ2-1, with D unclear. The germline V and J ends were trimmed by 4 bases and 4 bases, with 5 bases remaining between them. The CDR3 extends over 12 amino acids. The germline V gene encodes CDR1 LGHNA and CDR2 YSLEER. The CDR3: CASSRNYNEQFF. In DNA, the CDR3 is TGCGCCAGCAGCCGAAATTACAATGAGCAGTTCTTC.

V gene TRBV14 combines with J gene TRBJ1-6; D possibly corresponds to TRBD1 (5 bases). V lost 4 bases and J 7 bases, leaving 11 bases between the germline ends. Germline values: CDR1 SGHDN, CDR2 FVKESK. The CDR3 spans 14 residues. CDR3 in DNA: TGTGCCAGCAGCCGGGGCCTCGTCAATTCACCCCTCCACTTT. As protein: CASSRGLVNSPLHF.

The chain carries TRBV6-5 and TRBJ1-2, with D possibly matching TRBD1 (6 bases). Germline CDR1 MNHEY, CDR2 SVGAGI. This CDR3 is built from 13 residues. V dropped 6 bases and J dropped 2 bases, with 10 bases sitting between them. The DNA of the CDR3 is TGTGCCAGCAGAAGGGGGAACAACTATGGCTACACCTTC. It specifies CASRRGNNYGYTF.

The rearrangement joins TRBV28 to TRBJ1-2; TRBD1 aligns across 9 bases. This CDR3 contains 15 residues. The germline V gene encodes CDR1 MDHEN and CDR2 SYDVKM. Germline trimming cut 4 bases from V and 8 bases from J; bases unmatched to any gene: 11. The CDR3, as DNA: TGTGCCAGCAGTTCGACGGACAGGGGCTTTTGGGGCTACACCTTC. Protein sequence: CASSSTDRGFWGYTF.

J is TRBJ2-5 and V is TRBV19; D possibly matches TRBD1 or TRBD2 (5 bases each). V gave up 5 bases and J gave up 2 bases, with 18 bases separating them. The CDR3 totals 16 residues. Germline CDR1 LNHDA, CDR2 SQIVND (reference sequence). This CDR3 is CASSLTRGSLQETQYF. CDR3 bases: TGTGCCAGTAGTCTTACCCGGGGCAGCCTTCAAGAGACCCAGTACTTC.

A single count supports this clone. The rearrangement links TRBV18 to TRBJ2-2, with D unclear. Trimming took 2 bases from V and 0 from J, leaving 7 bases between them. The V gene's germline CDR1 is KGHSH and CDR2 LQKENI. This CDR3 contains 15 residues. CDR3 region: CASSPVGSNTGELFF. DNA of the CDR3: TGTGCCAGCTCACCAGTCGGTTCGAACACCGGGGAGCTGTTTTTT. The whole variable domain, remainder taken from reference TRBV18 and TRBJ2-2, is NAGVMQNPRHLVRRRGQEARLRCSPMKGHSHVYWYRQLPEEGLKFMVYLQKENIIDESGMPKERFSAEFPKEGPSILRIQQVVRGDSAAYFCASSPVGSNTGELFFGEGSRLTVL.

This chain joins TRBV10-1 and TRBJ2-2; D not certain. The V gene's germline CDR1 is WNHNN and CDR2 SYGVQD (reference sequence). Trimming took 3 bases from V and 1 from J, leaving 6 bases between them. The CDR3 covers 14 residues. This chain's CDR3 is CASSETGNTGELFF. As DNA, the CDR3 is TGCGCCAGCAGTGAAACGGGGAACACCGGGGAGCTGTTTTTT.

The V gene is TRBV1, the J gene TRBJ2-7; the DNA was not used to check the table's D call, TRBD2. TRBV1 is shown as a pseudogene. The CDR3 sequence is 18 residues long. The CDR3 sequence: CTSSPLDSGTSGSYEQYF. The CDR3, as DNA: TGCACCAGCAGCCCTTTGGACTCCGGGACTAGCGGGAGCTACGAGCAGTACTTC.

The chain recombines TRBV6-1 with TRBJ1-6; D gene uncertain. In germline, CDR1 is MNHNS, CDR2 SASEGT. The CDR3 spans 16 residues. Trimming pared 0 bases from V and 9 bases from J, leaving 15 bases between. The CDR3 DNA reads as TGTGCCAGCAGTGAAGCTGCAGCTCGTTTGAGTTCACCCCTCCACTTT. It specifies CASSEAAARLSSPLHF.

This sequence joins TRBV28 and TRBJ2-5; TRBD1 might be the D (5 bases). The CDR3 is 15 residues long. The V gene lost 5 bases and the J gene lost 4 bases, with 17 bases spanning the gap. Germline V lookup: CDR1 MDHEN, CDR2 SYDVKM. CDR3 in DNA: TGTGCCAGCAGTCAGGGCATCGCCGTGGGAGAGACCCAGTACTTC. Translation: CASSQGIAVGETQYF.

In its sample, this clone was seen a few times. The chain employs TRBV4-3 and TRBJ2-7; D not resolved. CDR3 length: 15 residues. Germline loops: CDR1 LGHNA, CDR2 YSLEER. The V end lost 0 bases, the J end lost 3 bases, and 12 bases lay between the germline ends. In DNA, the CDR3 is TGCGCCAGCAGCCAAGAGGCAATCCCTAACTACGAGCAGTACTTC. Its translation is CASSQEAIPNYEQYF.